The sequence of this TCR beta chain was determined in a study of ipilimumab plus nivolumab after autologous stem cell transplantation. Libraries were prepared by immunoSEQ multiplex PCR; TCRdb keeps only in-frame clonotypes and omits some of them. Of about 1,500 clones in the sample, around 81% were seen once. CDR3 size: 15 residues. Germline loops: CDR1 LGHNA, CDR2 YSLEER. V was trimmed by 0 bases and J by 0 bases, leaving 6 bases between them. The material was PBMCs, obtained in a trial of ipilimumab plus nivolumab as post-transplant consolidation. The J gene is TRBJ2-1, the V gene TRBV4-3; no clear D. The clonotype comes from a female donor with multiple myeloma. The CDR3 here is CASSQDRSSYNEQFF. CDR3 bases: TGCGCCAGCAGCCAAGATAGAAGCTCCTACAATGAGCAGTTCTTC.